This T cell receptor (beta chain) was sequenced for a study of blood T cell repertoires in COVID-19. Study-level background: Material from acute and convalescent COVID-19 was sourced from the United States, Italy and Spain. Sources were T cells, B-cell-depleted T cells, or PBMCs; the material itself was cDNA or gDNA.

The repertoire was sequenced with immunoSEQ multiplex PCR; TCRdb's copy has only in-frame clones and lacks some. There are approximately 200,000 clones in the sample; 86% occur only once, and 3.5% to 5.5% lies in the top ten. The CDR3 has 16 residues. Germline V gene data show CDR1 as MGHRA and CDR2 as YSYEKL. The germline V and J ends were trimmed by 0 bases and 2 bases, with 13 bases remaining between them. The chain combines TRBV4-1 with TRBJ2-5, with D tentatively TRBD1 (6 bases). Sequenced sample: PBMCs or T cells enriched from blood (not recorded which). The receptor comes from a woman aged 30 to 39 who had been exposed to COVID-19. The CDR3 sequence: CASSQDREQGQETQYF. CDR3 DNA sequence: TGCGCCAGCAGCCAAGATCGGGAACAGGGTCAAGAGACCCAGTACTTC.